This TCR beta chain came from a study of OX40 agonist ivuxolimab in advanced cancers. Looking at the study overall: Prior anti-PD-1, anti-PD-L1 or anti-CTLA-4 therapy did not bar entry, and more than 35% had some. Whole-study results and caveats: At doses 0.1 to 3.0 mg/kg, CD4+ and CD8+ clones expanded.

The V gene's germline CDR1 is LGHNA and CDR2 YSLEER. The CDR3 is made up of 16 amino acids. Trimming took 1 base from V and 5 from J; bases not matched to a gene: 8. This clone was seen once. Its antigen remains unknown. The protocol was immunoSEQ multiplex PCR, while the TCRdb copy is restricted to in-frame clones and leaves out a portion. The sample records about 49,000 clones, around nine tenths being singletons. The input for sequencing was CD4+ or CD8+ T cells sorted from blood, taken in a trial of the OX40 agonist ivuxolimab. This chain joins TRBV4-3 and TRBJ2-5; 9 nucleotides match TRBD2. The receptor was isolated from an adult with an advanced solid tumor such as melanoma, head and neck, liver or kidney cancer. CDR3 sequence (DNA): TGCGCCAGCAGCCAAGGGGTAGCGGGGGCCTGGGAGACCCAGTACTTC. Its protein is CASSQGVAGAWETQYF.